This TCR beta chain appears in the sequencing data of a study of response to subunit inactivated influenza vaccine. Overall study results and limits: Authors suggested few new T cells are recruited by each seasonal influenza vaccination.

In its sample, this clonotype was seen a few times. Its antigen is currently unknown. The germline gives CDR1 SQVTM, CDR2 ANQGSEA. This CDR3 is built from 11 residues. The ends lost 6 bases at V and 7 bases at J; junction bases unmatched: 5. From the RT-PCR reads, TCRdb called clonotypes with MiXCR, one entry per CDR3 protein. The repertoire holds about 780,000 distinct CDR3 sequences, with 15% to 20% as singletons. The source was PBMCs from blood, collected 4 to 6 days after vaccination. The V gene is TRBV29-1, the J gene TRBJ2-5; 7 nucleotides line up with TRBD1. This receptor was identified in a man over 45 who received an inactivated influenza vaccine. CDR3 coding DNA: TGCAGCGTCGACAGGGTAGGGACCCAGTACTTC. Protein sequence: CSVDRVGTQYF.